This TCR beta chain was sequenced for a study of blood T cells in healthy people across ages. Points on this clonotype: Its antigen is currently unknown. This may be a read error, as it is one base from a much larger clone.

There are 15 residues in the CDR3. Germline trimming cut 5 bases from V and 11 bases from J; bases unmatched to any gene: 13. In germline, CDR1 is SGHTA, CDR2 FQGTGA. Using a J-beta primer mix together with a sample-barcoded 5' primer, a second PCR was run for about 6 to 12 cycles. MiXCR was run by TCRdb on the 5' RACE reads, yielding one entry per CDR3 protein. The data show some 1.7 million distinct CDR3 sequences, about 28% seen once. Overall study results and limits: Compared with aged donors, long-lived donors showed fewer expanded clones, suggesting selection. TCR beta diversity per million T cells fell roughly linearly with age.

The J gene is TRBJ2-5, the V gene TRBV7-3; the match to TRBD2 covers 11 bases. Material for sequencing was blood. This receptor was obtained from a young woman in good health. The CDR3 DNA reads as TGTGCCAGCAGCGAGACTAGCGGGGTATCGAATGAGCAGTACTTC. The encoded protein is CASSETSGVSNEQYF.